Presented here are 27 T cell receptor beta chains from one specimen sequenced in a study of T-cell memory formation after mild COVID-19. Via MiXCR, TCRdb re-called the 5' RACE reads, giving one row per CDR3 protein. The sample lists roughly 350,000 distinct CDR3 sequences, roughly an eighth occurring once. The sample taken for sequencing was PBMCs or a T cell subset sorted from them (not recorded which). The source is a man younger than 35 who had mild COVID-19 (a few samples of this study predate the infection). Cell type and time point are not known.

V is TRBV7-3 and J is TRBJ2-5; a possible D gene is TRBD2 (5 bases). V was trimmed by 5 bases and J by 4 bases, leaving 20 bases between them. Germline CDR1 and CDR2: SGHTA and FQGTGA. The CDR3 extends over 16 amino acids. The CDR3 bases are TGTGCCAGCAGCCGCGGCGAGAGAGGGTTGGGAGAGACCCAGTACTTC. The encoded protein is CASSRGERGLGETQYF.

V usage is TRBV4-3 and J usage is TRBJ1-1; D uncertain. The CDR3 covers 15 residues. V lost 4 bases to trimming and J lost 0 bases, with 12 bases between them. Germline lookup yields CDR1 LGHNA and CDR2 YSLEER. CDR3 coding DNA: TGCGCCAGCAGCCCCTCCTGGACGGTGAACACTGAAGCTTTCTTT. It encodes CASSPSWTVNTEAFF.

Only a few counts were recorded for this clonotype. The chain employs TRBV4-3 and TRBJ2-3, with D possibly being TRBD2 (6 bases). CDR3 length: 13 amino acids. Trimming removed 9 bases at V and 9 bases at J, with 19 bases between. The germline gives CDR1 LGHNA, CDR2 YSLEER. CDR3 sequence reads: CASTDLPGGTQYF. The CDR3 DNA reads as TGCGCCAGTACGGACCTCCCTGGAGGGACGCAGTATTTT.

The rearrangement links TRBV7-9 to TRBJ2-2; D gene unclear. Trimming shortened V by 1 base and J by 0 bases, and 9 bases separated the two germline ends. The germline gives CDR1 SEHNR, CDR2 FQNEAQ (reference sequence). The CDR3 is 16 amino acids. The chain's CDR3 is CASSLVATPNTGELFF. In DNA form, the CDR3 reads TGTGCCAGCAGCTTAGTCGCCACCCCGAACACCGGGGAGCTGTTTTTT.

This clonotype was picked up a small number of times. The CDR3 reads CASSQEGTSGVYEQYF. The CDR3 DNA reads TGTGCCAGCAGCCAAGAAGGGACTAGCGGGGTATACGAGCAGTACTTC. The chain couples TRBV4-2 to TRBJ2-7; 13 bases fit TRBD2. CDR1 is LGHNA and CDR2 is YNFKEQ in the germline V gene. Trimming cost V 0 bases and J 4 bases; bases outside gene matches: 3. The length of the CDR3 is 16 residues.

This clonotype was seen a handful of times. The chain has TRBV20-1 and TRBJ2-2; D might be TRBD1 or TRBD2, each matching 5 bases. The ends were cut back, 6 bases at V and 5 bases at J, with 19 bases in the middle. This CDR3 is 15 amino acids long. The germline gives CDR1 DFQATT, CDR2 SNEGSKA (reference sequence). Here the CDR3 DNA reads TGCAGTGCCGGGGCCGGGACGGCAAAAACCGGGGAGCTGTTTTTT. Translated: CSAGAGTAKTGELFF.

The chain combines TRBV6-5 with TRBJ2-1; D is ambiguous. Per germline, CDR1 MNHEY and CDR2 SVGAGI. CDR3 length equals 12 residues. V was clipped by 6 bases and J by 8 bases, with 11 bases between them. The CDR3 DNA follows: TGTGCCAGCAGCGCATTATCGGATGAGCAGTTCTTC. This sequence encodes CASSALSDEQFF.

In this sample, this clonotype turned up a few times. V is TRBV20-1 and J is TRBJ1-4; no reliable D call. The germline V gene encodes CDR1 DFQATT and CDR2 SNEGSKA (reference sequence). This CDR3 contains 13 residues. The ends were cut back, 6 bases at V and 3 bases at J, with 11 bases in the middle. The CDR3 region is CSASAAPNEKLFF. CDR3 DNA sequence: TGCAGTGCGTCGGCGGCCCCTAATGAAAAACTGTTTTTT.

The rearrangement uses TRBV15 and TRBJ1-5; D is undetermined. The V gene's germline CDR1 is LNHNV and CDR2 YYDKDF (reference sequence). The CDR3 sequence is 8 residues long. The CDR3 nucleotides are TGTAGCAATCAGCCCCAGCATTTT. This sequence encodes CSNQPQHF.

This rearrangement joins TRBV6-5 to TRBJ1-2; 7 bases map to TRBD1. The CDR3 loop spans 15 amino acids. CDR1 MNHEY and CDR2 SVGAGI come from the germline V gene. V trimming: 5 bases; J trimming: 8 bases; junction bases outside the gene matches: 14. CDR3 in amino acids: CASSPLQGDRGGYTF. The CDR3 DNA reads TGTGCCAGCAGTCCCCTGCAGGGGGATCGTGGCGGCTACACCTTC.

In its sample, this clonotype was seen a few times. Here the CDR3 DNA reads TGTGCCAGCAGTCGTTCCCAGGCGCGGGACCTTGCTTTCTTT. Its translation: CASSRSQARDLAFF. This chain joins TRBV2 and TRBJ1-1, with a tentative D call TRBD1 (5 bases). V was shortened by 5 bases and J by 11 bases, with 21 bases between the two germline ends. The CDR3 is 14 residues long. Looked up from germline, CDR1 is SNHLY and CDR2 is FYNNEI.

This chain links TRBV12-3 or TRBV12-4 with TRBJ1-5, with a possible D match to TRBD1 (6 bases). The CDR3 extends over 14 amino acids. Trimming removed 3 bases from V and 5 bases from J, with 11 bases in between. The CDR3 spells CASSLYRVDQPQHF. CDR3 DNA: TGTGCCAGCAGTTTGTACAGGGTCGATCAGCCCCAGCATTTT.

This clonotype turned up a few times. J is TRBJ1-2 and V is TRBV5-1, with 10 bases identical to TRBD1. Trimming at V came to 1 base and at J to 3 bases, leaving 6 bases not matched to a gene. The CDR3 covers 16 residues. The V gene's germline CDR1 is SGHRS and CDR2 YFSETQ. Here the CDR3 DNA reads TGCGCCAGCAGCTTGACCGGGACAGGGGCCGACTATGGCTACACCTTC. Translated, it gives CASSLTGTGADYGYTF. The full variable domain, in which reference TRBV5-1 and TRBJ1-2 provide the parts outside the CDR3, is KAGVTQTPRYLIKTRGQQVTLSCSPISGHRSVSWYQQTPGQGLQFLFEYFSETQRNKGNFPGRFSGRQFSNSRSEMNVSTLELGDSALYLCASSLTGTGADYGYTFGSGTRLTVV.

J is TRBJ1-5 and V is TRBV27; TRBD1 aligns across 8 bases. Per germline, CDR1 MNHEY and CDR2 SMNVEV (reference sequence). This CDR3 is 17 amino acids long. Germline trimming cut 5 bases from V and 3 bases from J; bases unmatched to any gene: 12. The CDR3 spells CASSGGRGQGDNQPQHF. CDR3 nucleotides: TGTGCCAGCAGTGGAGGCCGCGGACAGGGCGACAATCAGCCCCAGCATTTT.

This chain links TRBV10-3 with TRBJ2-2; TRBD1 or TRBD2 may be the D gene (5 bases each). This CDR3 has 14 amino acids. Trimming pared 4 bases from V and 6 bases from J, leaving 12 bases between. Looked up from germline, CDR1 is ENHRY and CDR2 is SYGVKD. CDR3 loop: CAISGSGTPGELFF. CDR3 nucleotide sequence: TGTGCCATCAGTGGATCTGGGACCCCCGGGGAGCTGTTTTTT.

The chain carries TRBV7-2 and TRBJ2-5; no reliable D call. The V end was cut by 5 bases, the J end by 4 bases, with 14 bases between. In germline, CDR1 is SGHTA, CDR2 FQGNSA. The CDR3 loop spans 14 amino acids. Here the CDR3 reads CASSPSARGETQYF. CDR3 bases: TGTGCCAGCAGCCCCAGCGCTAGAGGAGAGACCCAGTACTTC.

There are many counts of this clonotype. This chain connects TRBV11-2 to TRBJ2-3; D not resolved. Trimming stripped 5 bases from V and 0 bases from J, with 9 bases between. The length of the CDR3 is 14 residues. Germline-derived CDR1 and CDR2 are SGHAT and FQNNGV. Here the CDR3 DNA reads TGTGCCAGCAGCCTGCTAGAGAGCACAGATACGCAGTATTTT. It translates to CASSLLESTDTQYF.

The rearrangement joins TRBV9 to TRBJ2-1; possibly TRBD1 or TRBD2 for D (6 bases each). CDR1 is SGDLS and CDR2 is YYNGEE in the germline V gene. CDR3 size: 13 residues. Trimming removed 3 bases at V and 15 bases at J, with 19 bases between. CDR3 sequence reads: CASSAEGGTFLFF. The CDR3 DNA reads as TGTGCCAGCAGCGCGGAGGGCGGGACATTTCTGTTCTTC.

This clonotype was detected ten times or more. The chain couples TRBV6-2 or TRBV6-3 to TRBJ2-1; 13 nucleotides align to TRBD2. The CDR3 sequence is 15 residues long. The V gene's germline CDR1 is MNHEY and CDR2 SVGEGT. V trimming: 4 bases; J trimming: 4 bases; junction bases outside the gene matches: 1. The CDR3 sequence: CASSWGLAGYNEQFF. The CDR3 coding sequence is TGTGCCAGCAGTTGGGGACTAGCGGGGTACAATGAGCAGTTCTTC.

V usage is TRBV9 and J usage is TRBJ1-1; a possible D gene is TRBD1 (6 bases). The V gene's germline CDR1 is SGDLS and CDR2 YYNGEE. The CDR3 sequence is 16 residues long. V lost 0 bases and J lost 5, with 17 bases in between. Here the CDR3 reads CASSVGGLVAGTEAFF. CDR3 bases: TGTGCCAGCAGCGTAGGGGGGCTGGTAGCGGGGACTGAAGCTTTCTTT.

This clonotype was found many times. The chain carries TRBV9 and TRBJ2-7; D is uncertain. Per the germline V gene, CDR1 is SGDLS and CDR2 is YYNGEE. V gave up 4 bases and J gave up 7 bases, with 18 bases separating them. The CDR3 spans 14 residues. CDR3 sequence (DNA): TGTGCCAGCAGCCTAGTTGGCAGGATGAGGGAGCAGTACGTC. It encodes CASSLVGRMREQYV.

This clonotype occurred a few times. The chain couples TRBV7-7 to TRBJ2-2; no reliable D call. Germline CDR1 SSHAT, CDR2 FNYEAQ (reference sequence). CDR3 length: 13 amino acids. The V and J ends lost 5 bases and 7 bases respectively, with 11 bases between them. CDR3 DNA: TGTGCCAGCAGCAACGTCCCCAGCGGGGAGCTGTTTTTT. Protein product: CASSNVPSGELFF.

This clonotype appeared a few times. The chain carries TRBV20-1 and TRBJ2-2, with D perhaps TRBD2 (6 bases). The germline CDR1 and CDR2 sequences are DFQATT and SNEGSKA (reference sequence). The CDR3 has 14 residues. The V end was cut by 7 bases, the J end by 1 base, with 13 bases between. Here the CDR3 reads CSVAGTLNTGELFF. DNA of the CDR3: TGCAGTGTGGCCGGGACTTTGAACACCGGGGAGCTGTTTTTT.

The gene calls are TRBV20-1 and TRBJ2-3, with D tentatively TRBD2 (5 bases). This CDR3 is built from 13 residues. Trimming cost V 6 bases and J 9 bases, with 19 bases left between them. The germline gives CDR1 DFQATT, CDR2 SNEGSKA (reference sequence). The CDR3 bases are TGCAGTGCCGCGTACCGCACCGGAGGCACGCAGTATTTT. Protein sequence: CSAAYRTGGTQYF.

This chain uses TRBV12-3 or TRBV12-4 with TRBJ2-3; D is uncertain. Trimming left V 6 bases short and J 0 bases short, with 13 bases between. The CDR3 has 15 residues. CDR3 DNA sequence: TGTGCCAGCAGCCACCGGGCCTTTAGCACAGATACGCAGTATTTT. Its protein product is CASSHRAFSTDTQYF.

This clonotype has just a few counts. The chain is built from TRBV5-1 and TRBJ1-4; 7 bases map to TRBD1. Losses at the gene ends were 4 bases for V and 8 bases for J; bases not matched to a gene: 17. CDR3 size: 17 residues. Germline V gene data show CDR1 as SGHRS and CDR2 as YFSETQ. The CDR3 DNA reads as TGCGCCAGCAGCGCCCGGCCGGGACAGTATTCTCGGGAAAAACTGTTTTTT. Its protein is CASSARPGQYSREKLFF.

The rearrangement links TRBV7-2 to TRBJ2-7, with D unclear. The ends were cut back, 5 bases at V and 7 bases at J, with 9 bases in the middle. This CDR3 is 11 amino acids long. Germline V gene sequence: CDR1 SGHTA, CDR2 FQGNSA. CDR3 residues: CASSVYGEQYV. Here the CDR3 DNA reads TGTGCCAGCAGCGTCTACGGGGAGCAGTACGTC.